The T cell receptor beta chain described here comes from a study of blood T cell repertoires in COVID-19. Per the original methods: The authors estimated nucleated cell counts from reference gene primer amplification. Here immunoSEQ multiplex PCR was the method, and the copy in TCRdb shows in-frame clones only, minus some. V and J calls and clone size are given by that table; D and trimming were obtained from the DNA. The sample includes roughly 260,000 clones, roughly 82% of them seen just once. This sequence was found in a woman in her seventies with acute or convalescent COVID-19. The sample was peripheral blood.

The CDR3 DNA reads as TGTGCCAGCAGCCCGCGGGACGAGCAGTACTTC. It is translated as CASSPRDEQYF. The chain combines TRBV7-9 with TRBJ2-7, with D possibly matching TRBD2 (5 bases). The V end was cut by 5 bases, the J end by 5 bases, with 7 bases between. Germline CDR1 is SEHNR and CDR2 is FQNEAQ (reference sequence). The CDR3 has 11 residues.